This T cell receptor beta chain came from a study of cytomegalovirus exposure and HLA in healthy donors. The CDR3 covers 14 residues. Germline CDR1 and CDR2: SGHDT and YYEEEE. V was clipped by 0 bases and J by 4 bases; unmatched bases: 4. Amplification used 60 Vbeta primers and 13 Jbeta primers. The table came from immunoSEQ multiplex PCR; TCRdb's copy has only in-frame clones and leaves some out. In the table there are under 150,000 clones, 80% of which are singletons. The sequenced sample was PBMCs. The TCR originated in a woman in her forties in good health and CMV-seronegative. The chain joins TRBV5-6 to TRBJ2-7, with 7 bases fitting TRBD2. CDR3 in amino acids: CASSLGGGGYEQYF. The CDR3 region has the DNA TGTGCCAGCAGCTTGGGGGGGGGAGGGTACGAGCAGTACTTC. The full variable domain, with the rest looked up from reference TRBV5-6 and TRBJ2-7, is DAGVTQSPTHLIKTRGQQVTLRCSPKSGHDTVSWYQQALGQGPQFIFQYYEEEERQRGNFPDRFSGHQFPNYSSELNVNALLLGDSALYLCASSLGGGGYEQYFGPGTRLTVT.